The T cell receptor beta chain under discussion was sequenced for a study of T cells in Graves' hyperthyroidism and ophthalmopathy. From RNA transcripts, TCR beta CDR3 regions were amplified. The TCR CDR3 was amplified in a first-round RT-PCR using the HTBI primer set. One entry per CDR3 protein, called by TCRdb with MiXCR from the multiplex PCR reads. The table shows more than 50,000 distinct CDR3 sequences, with under 70% occurring only once. V lost 5 bases to trimming and J lost 2 bases; unmatched junction nucleotides: 4. In germline, CDR1 is SGHTA, CDR2 FQGTGA. The CDR3 loop spans 16 amino acids. The source of this sequence is a woman in her fifties or sixties with Graves' ophthalmopathy. Sequences were obtained from blood. The chain carries TRBV7-3 and TRBJ2-1, with TRBD2 matching 12 bases. The chain's CDR3 is CASSVTSGSTYNEQFF. The CDR3 DNA reads as TGTGCCAGCAGCGTGACTAGCGGGAGCACCTACAATGAGCAGTTCTTC.